The following is a T cell receptor beta chain sequence with its context. Its antigen is as yet unknown. Profiled with immunoSEQ multiplex PCR; TCRdb holds only in-frame clones, not every one. The table has about 100,000 clones, 75% to 95% seen once. The data were obtained in a study of siplizumab effects on memory and regulatory T cells. Whole-study findings and limits: Naive T cell populations appeared to exhibit greater diversity than memory cells and appeared to be major alloresponse contributors.

Trimming stripped 1 base from V and 3 bases from J, with 7 bases between. The CDR3 runs 14 residues. The germline V gene encodes CDR1 SGHAT and CDR2 FQDESV (reference sequence). Material for sequencing was CD4+ T cells sorted from blood. This chain connects TRBV11-1 to TRBJ2-1; unclear D gene. This TCR came from a human donor in good health. This chain's CDR3 is CASSLGGNYNEQFF. The CDR3 nucleotides read TGTGCCAGCAGCTTAGGAGGAAACTACAATGAGCAGTTCTTC.